This TCR beta chain came from a study of identical twins (dated by TCRdb to the mid-2010s). Regarding the study in general: The study deep-sequenced TCR alpha and beta repertoires from monozygotic twins, unrelated adults of various ages and cord blood to test whether fetal clonotypes persist. To rule out contamination, the twin experiments were replicated at different times with different library preparation protocols.

Library creation used 5' RACE. Sequencing used an Illumina HiSeq 2000. Template switching added a universal primer binding site, and the final cDNA carried a unique molecular identifier that allowed TCR cDNA molecules to be counted accurately. Specific primers in the conserved constant-segment region were used to synthesize first-strand cDNA for TCR alpha and beta chains. To control for contamination, every cDNA library was double barcoded, receiving both a SMART-Mk sample barcode and Illumina barcodes. TruSeq adapter sequences along with Illumina sample barcodes were introduced in two successive PCR steps. TCR alpha and beta cDNA libraries were sequenced on the Illumina HiSeq platform with custom primers. Regarding the original processing steps: Raw reads were processed with MiGEC to extract unique molecular identifiers, and MiXCR was used to determine CDR3 positions. Recombination models were inferred per individual with the repgenHMM and IGoR tools using an EM algorithm. Shared clonotypes were analyzed with the tcR package in R, and sharing was normalized by the product of cloneset sizes. To study raw recombination free of thymic and clonal selection effects, out-of-frame nonproductive sequences were analyzed. The raw public reads went through TCRdb reprocessing: fastp at Q25, MiXCR clone calling, in-frame beta chains kept. Here each entry gathers all rows of one CDR3 protein and keeps the most common genes and DNA. V and J calls and clone size were set by TCRdb, not the authors. Across this sample there are 690,000 or so distinct CDR3 sequences, with 8.6% seen only once. The biggest ten clones account for approximately 0.89% of the sample.

This clonotype was picked up a small number of times. This receptor's antigen is unknown. No base-level quality is on record; no much larger clone is a single base apart. The investigation overall reported the following: Excess twin sharing in beta out-of-frame sequences was weaker because fewer shared sequences lowered the signal-to-noise ratio. Because the same donors could not be followed over many years, conclusions were based on cross-sectional statistical analysis. Out-of-frame TCR alpha sequences shared between twins showed an excess of low generation-probability sequences compared with coincidental sharing between unrelated individuals. Invariant T cells such as MAIT and iNKT could partly confound zero-insertion analyses, though diverse VJ usage argued against this for most clonotypes. Recombination models systematically underestimated out-of-frame TCR alpha sharing in monozygotic twins but agreed with sharing between unrelated individuals. Fewer insertions were carried by abundant cord blood beta clonotypes; a weaker similar trend was observed in young adult naive repertoires, while no such trend was observed in memory repertoires.

CDR3 length: 17 amino acids, cysteine to phenylalanine. Of the read, only the CDR3 DNA is kept; its 51 bases are in frame from base 1. CDR1 and CDR2 were assigned from the germline V gene as KGHDR and SFDVKD. From V the trimming removes 3 bases and from J it removes 4 bases, while the gene matches leave 7 bases of the junction unaccounted for. Every donor in the study was a healthy Caucasian. The twin cohort consisted of three pairs of female monozygotic twins, all aged roughly 18 to 29 years. RNA for TCR libraries was isolated from peripheral blood mononuclear cells. The sample was also linked to a second study, of yellow fever vaccine responses in identical twins. The second publication reports: The T cell response to vaccination in identical twins was reported by the authors to appear partly convergent and partly personalized. Focusing on identical twins, the study followed the T cell clones that responded to the vaccine, and did so with precision.

The sequenced sample was PBMCs. The chain uses TRBV24-1 and TRBJ2-3, with TRBD1 identical over 12 junction bases. The sequence derives from a woman aged 18-35 years in good health. The DNA sequence is as follows: TGTGCCACCAGTGATCCGGGGACAGGGGGCGGGCCAGATACGCAGTATTTT. This sequence encodes CATSDPGTGGGPDTQYF.